The 21 T cell receptor beta chains reported below all come from one sample, sequenced in a study of beta chain features in type 1 diabetes (dated by TCRdb to between 2017 and 2018). Here is what the overall study found, with its caveats: A moderate but significant shortening of TCRB CDR3 length was observed in type 1 diabetes patients in all four CD4+ subsets.

Antigen specificity for these receptors is unknown. Library preparation employed the immunoSEQ multiplex PCR assay. The High Capacity cDNA Reverse Transcription Kit was used to reverse transcribe all of the isolated RNA, meaning that expressed TCRB transcripts were what got sequenced. This immuneACCESS table, as held by TCRdb, lists in-frame sequences with V and J called but not all clones. Of the missing ones, under half trace to an unresolved V gene in checked studies; the others have no known cause. This sample holds under 850,000 clones; around 15% were observed only once. The top ten hold about 0.02% of the sample. What was sequenced was naive CD4+ T cells from blood. The cell subset or site label corresponds to: true naive CD4+ T cells. All receptors come from a man aged 18 to 29 with type 1 diabetes.

This clone was seen only a few times. The rearrangement joins TRBV12-5 to TRBJ2-2; no clear D gene. The length of the CDR3 is 13 residues. With 8 bases removed from V and 0 bases from J, the gap between germline ends came to 7 bases. The germline CDR1 and CDR2 sequences are LGHNT and FRNRAP. The CDR3 DNA sequence: TGTGCTAGTTGTTCGGCGAACACCGGGGAGCTGTTTTTT. Protein product: CASCSANTGELFF.

The chain is built from TRBV5-1 and TRBJ2-4; 8 bases line up with TRBD1. CDR3 size: 14 residues. CDR1 and CDR2 (germline): SGHRS, YFSETQ. The V segment lost 1 base and the J segment 6 bases; nucleotides outside the gene matches: 3. CDR3 DNA: TGCGCCAGCAGCTTGCCCGGGACAGGAAACATTCAGTACTTC. Translating it yields CASSLPGTGNIQYF.

The chain links TRBV15 to TRBJ2-3; 7 bases agree with TRBD1. This CDR3 is 18 amino acids long. Germline CDR1 LNHNV, CDR2 YYDKDF (reference sequence). The V gene end was trimmed by 0 bases and the J gene end by 2 bases; junction bases not matched to a gene: 11. CDR3 DNA sequence: TGTGCCACCAGCAGAGACCCCATGACAGGGAGTACCACAGATACGCAGTATTTT. This gives the protein CATSRDPMTGSTTDTQYF.

This chain links TRBV18 with TRBJ2-5, with D perhaps TRBD2 (5 bases). The CDR3 covers 14 residues. V was trimmed by 3 bases and J by 1 base, leaving 9 bases between them. Germline assignment: CDR1 KGHSH and CDR2 LQKENI. CDR3 in DNA: TGTGCCAGCTCACCTGGGAGTACCCAAGAGACCCAGTACTTC. It translates to CASSPGSTQETQYF.

This clone was detected only a few times. The genes are TRBV28 and TRBJ1-5; D not certain. Germline V gene lookup returns CDR1 MDHEN and CDR2 SYDVKM. V lost 6 bases to trimming and J lost 9 bases, with 12 bases between them. This CDR3 is built from 12 residues. CDR3 protein: CASSLGLGPQHF. For the CDR3, the DNA is TGTGCCAGCAGCTTAGGCCTTGGGCCCCAGCATTTT.

The chain is built from TRBV9 and TRBJ1-2; the D gene is possibly TRBD1 (6 bases). CDR3 length equals 15 residues. The germline V and J ends were trimmed by 2 bases and 0 bases, with 11 bases remaining between them. Per germline, CDR1 SGDLS and CDR2 YYNGEE. DNA for the CDR3: TGTGCCAGCAGCGTCACAGGGCGACCTAACTATGGCTACACCTTC. This encodes CASSVTGRPNYGYTF.

Notes on this clone: At one boundary the junction diverges from the germline segment, which might be a read error. The J gene is TRBJ2-2, the V gene TRBV14; D remains ambiguous. CDR1 is SGHDN and CDR2 is FVKESK in the germline V gene. The CDR3 has 12 residues. The CDR3 loop reads CASSQRTEELFF. CDR3 bases: TGTGCCAGCAGCCAACGCACCGAGGAGCTGTTTTTT.

The chain employs TRBV11-1 and TRBJ2-5; D might be TRBD1 (5 bases). Germline lookup yields CDR1 SGHAT and CDR2 FQDESV (reference sequence). The CDR3 loop spans 14 amino acids. Trimming left V 3 bases short and J 2 bases short, with 10 bases between. The CDR3 protein is CASSLYRTQETQYF. CDR3 in DNA: TGTGCCAGCAGCTTGTACAGGACACAAGAGACCCAGTACTTC.

This clone was counted between two and nine times. V is TRBV30 and J is TRBJ2-3; 10 nucleotides line up with TRBD2. Germline V gene sequence: CDR1 GTSNPN, CDR2 SVGIG (reference sequence). This CDR3 has 13 amino acids. V was pared by 6 bases and J by 4 bases, with 4 bases of the junction left unmatched. The CDR3 coding sequence is TGTGCCTGCACTAGCGGGGAAGCAGATACGCAGTATTTT. Translating gives CACTSGEADTQYF. The complete variable domain, with remaining parts taken from reference TRBV30 and TRBJ2-3, reads SQTIHQWPATLVQPVGSPLSLECTVEGTSNPNLYWYRQAAGRGLQLLFYSVGIGQISSEVPQNLSASRPQDRQFILSSKKLLLSDSGFYLCACTSGEADTQYFGPGTRLTVL.

This chain connects TRBV19 to TRBJ2-6; no definite D call. CDR1 is LNHDA and CDR2 is SQIVND in the germline V gene (reference sequence). Trimming removed 6 bases from V and 2 bases from J, with 5 bases in between. CDR3 length: 13 residues. In DNA, the CDR3 is TGTGCCAGTAGATTAGCTGGGGCCAACGTCCTGACTTTC. It encodes CASRLAGANVLTF.

This chain joins TRBV5-1 and TRBJ1-5; 8 nucleotides match TRBD1. The J segment lost 5 bases and the V segment lost 0 bases, leaving 7 bases of the junction unmatched. The CDR3 loop spans 16 amino acids. The germline V gene has CDR1 SGHRS and CDR2 YFSETQ. The CDR3 DNA is TGCGCCAGCAGCTTGGGTCCGCAGGGGGCATATCAGCCCCAGCATTTT. Protein product: CASSLGPQGAYQPQHF.

This clone was recorded a few times. The chain joins TRBV27 to TRBJ2-5; possibly TRBD2 for D (5 bases). Trimming cost V 2 bases and J 4 bases, with 11 bases left between them. CDR3 length: 14 residues. The germline V gene has CDR1 MNHEY and CDR2 SMNVEV (reference sequence). The CDR3 here is CASSLAGIPETQYF. Written as DNA, the CDR3 is TGTGCCAGCAGTTTAGCCGGGATCCCAGAGACCCAGTACTTC.

This clone was detected a few times. The chain combines TRBV18 with TRBJ1-1, with D unclear. The CDR3 loop spans 12 amino acids. CDR1 is KGHSH and CDR2 is LQKENI in the germline V gene. Trimming took 1 base from V and 4 from J, leaving 4 bases between them. CDR3 loop: CASSPQRTEAFF. The CDR3 nucleotides are TGTGCCAGCTCACCACAGCGCACTGAAGCTTTCTTT.

V is TRBV25-1 and J is TRBJ1-6, with D possibly being TRBD1 (6 bases). Germline assignment: CDR1 MGHDK and CDR2 SYGVNS. The CDR3 consists of 16 residues. The ends were cut back, 8 bases at V and 3 bases at J, with 17 bases in the middle. CDR3 bases: TGTGCCAGCGGGGCACGGGGGGCGAACTATAATTCACCCCTCCACTTT. As protein: CASGARGANYNSPLHF.

The chain employs TRBV25-1 and TRBJ1-6, with D uncertain. V was shortened by 3 bases and J by 10 bases, with 13 bases between the two germline ends. The V gene's germline CDR1 is MGHDK and CDR2 SYGVNS. The CDR3 spans 14 residues. The CDR3 bases are TGTGCCAGCAGTGATCCCTCTAGATCATCACCCCTCCACTTT. Amino acids: CASSDPSRSSPLHF.

This clone turned up a few times. This chain connects TRBV7-9 to TRBJ2-1; unclear D gene. Germline CDR1 is SEHNR and CDR2 is FQNEAQ (reference sequence). Trimming took off 1 base at V and 0 bases at J, with 16 bases between the two ends. The CDR3 extends over 18 amino acids. In DNA form, the CDR3 reads TGTGCCAGCAGCTTAGTAGTTCGGGTACCAAGCTCCTACAATGAGCAGTTCTTC. Encoded protein: CASSLVVRVPSSYNEQFF.

This rearrangement joins TRBV5-6 to TRBJ2-3; 11 nucleotides line up with TRBD2. Unmatched junction bases numbered 2, after V lost 1 base and J lost 4 bases. The CDR3 has 15 residues. Germline assignment: CDR1 SGHDT and CDR2 YYEEEE. CDR3 in amino acids: CASSLTSGGADTQYF. The CDR3 bases are TGTGCCAGCAGCTTGACTAGCGGGGGAGCAGATACGCAGTATTTT.

The rearrangement links TRBV5-1 to TRBJ2-1; D call uncertain. Trimming stripped 4 bases from V and 1 base from J, with 6 bases between. Germline CDR1 reads SGHRS; CDR2 reads YFSETQ. This CDR3 region has 13 residues. CDR3 loop: CASSPGSYNEQFF. The CDR3 DNA is TGCGCCAGCAGCCCCGGGTCCTACAATGAGCAGTTCTTC.

V usage is TRBV7-6 and J usage is TRBJ1-4; TRBD1 matches 11 bases. Germline V CDR1 and CDR2: SGHVS, FNYEAQ. The length of the CDR3 is 14 residues. V dropped 9 bases and J dropped 3; count of bases not matched to a gene: 3. The CDR3 loop is CASGTGGPNEKLFF. The CDR3 nucleotides are TGTGCCAGTGGGACAGGGGGTCCTAATGAAAAACTGTTTTTT.

The chain joins TRBV7-2 to TRBJ2-1; TRBD2 aligns across 12 bases. Germline V lookup: CDR1 SGHTA, CDR2 FQGNSA. This CDR3 has 16 residues. V gave up 5 bases and J gave up 2 bases; unmatched junction bases: 4. Written as DNA, the CDR3 is TGTGCCAGCAGCCTGACTAGCGGGGGACCCTACAATGAGCAGTTCTTC. It codes for CASSLTSGGPYNEQFF.

The sample holds a few counts of this clone. The chain carries TRBV14 and TRBJ2-5, with a possible D match to TRBD2 (6 bases). Germline V gives CDR1 SGHDN, CDR2 FVKESK. Between the trimmed V and J ends, which lost 3 bases and 4 bases, there was a span of 18 bases. The CDR3 has 16 amino acids. This CDR3 reads CASSQVRTIGGETQYF. The CDR3 DNA sequence: TGTGCCAGCAGCCAGGTTCGGACTATCGGAGGAGAGACCCAGTACTTC.